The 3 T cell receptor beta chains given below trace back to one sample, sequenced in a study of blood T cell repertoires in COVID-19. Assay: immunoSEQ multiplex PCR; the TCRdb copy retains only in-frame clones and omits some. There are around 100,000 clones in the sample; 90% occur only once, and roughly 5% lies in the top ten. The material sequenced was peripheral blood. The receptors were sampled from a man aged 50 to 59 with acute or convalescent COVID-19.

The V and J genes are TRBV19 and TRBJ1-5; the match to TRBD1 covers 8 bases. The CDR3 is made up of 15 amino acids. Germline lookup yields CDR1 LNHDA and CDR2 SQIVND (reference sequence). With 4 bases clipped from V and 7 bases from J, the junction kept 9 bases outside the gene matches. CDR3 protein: CASSTGQGGGQPQHF. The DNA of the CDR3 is TGTGCCAGTAGTACAGGACAGGGTGGGGGACAGCCCCAGCATTTT.

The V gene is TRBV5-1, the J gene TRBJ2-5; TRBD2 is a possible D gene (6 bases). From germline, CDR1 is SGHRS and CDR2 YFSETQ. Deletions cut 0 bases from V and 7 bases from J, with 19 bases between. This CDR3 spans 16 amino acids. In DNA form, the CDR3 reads TGCGCCAGCAGCTTGGCCCCAGCGGGCGGTGGCGTGACCCAGTACTTC. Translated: CASSLAPAGGGVTQYF.

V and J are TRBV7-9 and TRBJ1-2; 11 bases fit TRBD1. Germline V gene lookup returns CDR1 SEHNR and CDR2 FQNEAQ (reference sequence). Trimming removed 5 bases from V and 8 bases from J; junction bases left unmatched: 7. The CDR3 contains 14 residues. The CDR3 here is CASSRTGGEGGYTF. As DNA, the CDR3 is TGTGCCAGCAGCAGGACAGGGGGCGAAGGGGGCTACACCTTC.